Reported below is one T cell receptor beta chain. These data come from a study of T cell responses to AZD1222 COVID-19 vaccine. TCRdb keeps only in-frame clones here, not all; method: immunoSEQ multiplex PCR. This sample has tens of thousands of clones, with 89% found just once. Germline assignment: CDR1 SGHTA and CDR2 FQGNSA. Trimming left V 7 bases short and J 4 bases short, with 10 bases between. CDR3 length: 13 amino acids. Sample: peripheral blood, taken on day 0 of AZD1222 vaccination. V is TRBV7-2 and J is TRBJ2-2; D is uncertain. The receptor was isolated from an adult in good health. CDR3 DNA: TGTGCCAGCACCCCTGGAGCCACCGGGGAGCTGTTTTTT. It yields the protein CASTPGATGELFF.